This T cell receptor (beta chain) was profiled in a study of shared clonotypes between healthy human individuals. Points from the study as a whole: Relative to their counterparts shared across all four donors, non-shared clonotypes exhibited diminished generation probabilities.

An even split of each subset's genomic DNA across several immunoSEQ plates was performed. Original processing methods: Junction-only immunoSEQ data arrived without quality scores, meaning filtering differed. Only in-frame clones appear in the TCRdb table, and some are missing; sequencing was by immunoSEQ multiplex PCR. From that table come the V and J calls and clone size; the DNA was used to work out D and trimming. Of hundreds of thousands of clones listed, roughly 95% are singletons. Terminally differentiated effector memory CD45RA+ cells were left out of the naive CD8 fraction, which was CD45RO-negative and positively selected for CCR7. All donors were healthy HIV-negative adults lacking recent acute infections or vaccinations. The CDR3 length is 13 residues. V was pared by 4 bases and J by 7 bases, with 15 bases between. Germline CDR1 and CDR2: SGHNT and YYREEE (reference sequence). Worth noting for this clone: Its antigen is not known.

Sequences were obtained from naive CD8+ T cells sorted from blood. The receptor was isolated from a woman younger than 45 in good health. The J gene is TRBJ2-7, the V gene TRBV5-4, with a weak D call TRBD2 (5 bases). The CDR3: CASSPPTEEEQYF. CDR3 nucleotides: TGTGCCAGCAGCCCCCCCACGGAGGAAGAGCAGTACTTC.